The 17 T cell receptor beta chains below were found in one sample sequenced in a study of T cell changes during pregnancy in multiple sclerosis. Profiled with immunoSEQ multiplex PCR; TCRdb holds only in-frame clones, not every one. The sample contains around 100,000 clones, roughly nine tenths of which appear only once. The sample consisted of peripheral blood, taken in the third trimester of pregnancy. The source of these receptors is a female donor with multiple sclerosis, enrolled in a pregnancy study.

The CDR3 DNA sequence: TGTGCCAGCCTTTCGACGACAGGGCGAACTGAAGCTTTCTTT. It yields the protein CASLSTTGRTEAFF. The chain joins TRBV28 to TRBJ1-1, with 7 bases lining up with TRBD1. V was pared by 8 bases and J by 5 bases, with 11 bases of the junction left unmatched. This CDR3 is built from 14 residues. Germline values: CDR1 MDHEN, CDR2 SYDVKM.

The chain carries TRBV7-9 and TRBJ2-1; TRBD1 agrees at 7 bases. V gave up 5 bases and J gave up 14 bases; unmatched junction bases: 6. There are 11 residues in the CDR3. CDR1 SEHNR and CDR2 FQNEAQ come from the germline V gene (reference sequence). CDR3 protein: CASSPDRVKFF. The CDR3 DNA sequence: TGTGCCAGCAGCCCAGACAGGGTGAAGTTCTTC.

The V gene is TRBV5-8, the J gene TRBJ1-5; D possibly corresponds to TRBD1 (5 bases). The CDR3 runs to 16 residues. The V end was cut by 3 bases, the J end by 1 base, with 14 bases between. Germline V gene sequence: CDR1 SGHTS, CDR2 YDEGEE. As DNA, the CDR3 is TGTGCCAGCAGCTCCCAGGGTGGATTGAGCAATCAGCCCCAGCATTTT. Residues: CASSSQGGLSNQPQHF.

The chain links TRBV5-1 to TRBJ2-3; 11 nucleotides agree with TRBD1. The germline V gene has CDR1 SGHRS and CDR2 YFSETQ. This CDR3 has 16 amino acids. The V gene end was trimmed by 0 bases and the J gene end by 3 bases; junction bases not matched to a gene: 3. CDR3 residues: CASSLAGTGGTDTQYF. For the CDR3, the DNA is TGCGCCAGCAGCTTGGCCGGGACAGGGGGGACAGATACGCAGTATTTT.

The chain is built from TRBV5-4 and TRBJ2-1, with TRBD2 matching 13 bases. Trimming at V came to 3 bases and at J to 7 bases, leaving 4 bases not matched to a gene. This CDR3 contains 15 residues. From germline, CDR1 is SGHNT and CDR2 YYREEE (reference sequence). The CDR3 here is CASSSRTSGSNEQFF. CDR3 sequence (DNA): TGTGCCAGCAGCTCCCGGACTAGCGGGAGTAATGAGCAGTTCTTC.

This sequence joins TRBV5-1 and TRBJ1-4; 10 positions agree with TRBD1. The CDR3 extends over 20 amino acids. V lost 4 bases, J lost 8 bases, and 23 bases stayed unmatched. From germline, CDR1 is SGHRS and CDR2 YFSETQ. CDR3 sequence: CASSATADPGQGSRNEKLFF. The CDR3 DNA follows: TGCGCCAGCAGCGCTACCGCCGATCCGGGACAGGGGAGCAGGAACGAAAAACTGTTTTTT.

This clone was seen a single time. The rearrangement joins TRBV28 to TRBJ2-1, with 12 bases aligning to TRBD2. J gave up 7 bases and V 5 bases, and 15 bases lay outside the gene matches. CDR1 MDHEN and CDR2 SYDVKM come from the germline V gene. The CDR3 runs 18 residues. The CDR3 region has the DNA TGTGCCAGCAGTCGCCAGGGGGGGCCGGGACTAGCGGGTAATGAGCAGTTCTTC. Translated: CASSRQGGPGLAGNEQFF.

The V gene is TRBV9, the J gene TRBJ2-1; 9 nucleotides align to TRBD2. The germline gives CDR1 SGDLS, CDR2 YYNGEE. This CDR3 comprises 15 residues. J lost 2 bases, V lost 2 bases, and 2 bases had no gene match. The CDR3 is CASSVGTSPYNEQFF. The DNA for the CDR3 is TGTGCCAGCAGCGTGGGGACTAGCCCCTACAATGAGCAGTTCTTC.

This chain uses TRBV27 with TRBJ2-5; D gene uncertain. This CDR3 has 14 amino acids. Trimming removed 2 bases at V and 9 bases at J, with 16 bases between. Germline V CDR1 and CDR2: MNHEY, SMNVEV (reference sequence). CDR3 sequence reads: CASSLVAELGPQYF. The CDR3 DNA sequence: TGTGCCAGCAGTTTAGTGGCAGAGCTAGGCCCCCAGTACTTC.

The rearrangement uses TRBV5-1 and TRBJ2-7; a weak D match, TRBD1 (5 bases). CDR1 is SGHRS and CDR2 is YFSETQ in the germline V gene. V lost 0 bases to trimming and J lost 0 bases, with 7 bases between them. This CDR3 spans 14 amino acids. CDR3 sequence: CASSLEGDSYEQYF. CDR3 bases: TGCGCCAGCAGCTTGGAAGGGGACTCCTACGAGCAGTACTTC.

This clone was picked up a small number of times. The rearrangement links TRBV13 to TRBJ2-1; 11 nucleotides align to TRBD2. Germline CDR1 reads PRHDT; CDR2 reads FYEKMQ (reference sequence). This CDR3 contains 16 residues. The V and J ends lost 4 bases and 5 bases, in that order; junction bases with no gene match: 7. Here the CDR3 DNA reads TGTGCCAGCAGCTACTTAGCGGGGGGGCGGGACAATGAGCAGTTCTTC. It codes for CASSYLAGGRDNEQFF. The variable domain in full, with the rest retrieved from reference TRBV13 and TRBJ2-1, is AAGVIQSPRHLIKEKRETATLKCYPIPRHDTVYWYQQGPGQDPQFLISFYEKMQSDKGSIPDRFSAQQFSDYHSELNMSSLELGDSALYFCASSYLAGGRDNEQFFGPGTRLTVL.

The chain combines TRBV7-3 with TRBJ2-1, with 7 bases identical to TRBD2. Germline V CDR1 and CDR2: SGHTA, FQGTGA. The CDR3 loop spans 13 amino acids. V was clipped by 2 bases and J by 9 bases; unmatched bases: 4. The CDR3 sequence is CASSLGGSGEQFF. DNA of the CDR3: TGTGCCAGCAGCTTAGGCGGGAGCGGTGAGCAGTTCTTC.

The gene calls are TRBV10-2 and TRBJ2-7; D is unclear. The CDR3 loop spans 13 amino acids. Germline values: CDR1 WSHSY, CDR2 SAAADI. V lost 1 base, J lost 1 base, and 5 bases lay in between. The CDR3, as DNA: TGCGCCAGCAGTGAGTACCAGTCCTACGAGCAGTACTTC. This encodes CASSEYQSYEQYF.

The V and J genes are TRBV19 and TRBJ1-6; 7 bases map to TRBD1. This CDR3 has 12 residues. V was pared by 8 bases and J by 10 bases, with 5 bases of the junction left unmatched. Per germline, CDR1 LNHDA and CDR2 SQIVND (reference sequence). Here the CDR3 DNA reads TGTGCCAGTCGACAGGGTCGATCACCCCTCCACTTT. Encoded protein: CASRQGRSPLHF.

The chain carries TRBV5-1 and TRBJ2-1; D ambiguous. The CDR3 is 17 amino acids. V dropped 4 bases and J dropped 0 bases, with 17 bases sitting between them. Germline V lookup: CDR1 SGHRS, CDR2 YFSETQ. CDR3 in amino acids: CASSNDIQIPSYNEQFF. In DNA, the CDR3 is TGCGCCAGCAGCAACGACATACAGATTCCCTCCTACAATGAGCAGTTCTTC.

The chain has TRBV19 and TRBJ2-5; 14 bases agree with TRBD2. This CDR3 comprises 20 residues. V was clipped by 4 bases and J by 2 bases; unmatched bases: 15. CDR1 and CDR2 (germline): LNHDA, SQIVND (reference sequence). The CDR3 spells CASSRQGTSGSWGRQETQYF. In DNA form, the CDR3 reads TGTGCCAGTAGTAGGCAGGGGACTAGCGGGAGTTGGGGGCGGCAAGAGACCCAGTACTTC.

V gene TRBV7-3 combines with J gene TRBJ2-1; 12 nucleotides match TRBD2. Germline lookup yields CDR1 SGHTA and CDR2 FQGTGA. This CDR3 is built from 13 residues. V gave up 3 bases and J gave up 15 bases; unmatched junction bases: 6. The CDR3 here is CASSLTSGSGRFF. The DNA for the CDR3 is TGTGCCAGCAGCTTGACTAGCGGGAGTGGGCGGTTCTTC.